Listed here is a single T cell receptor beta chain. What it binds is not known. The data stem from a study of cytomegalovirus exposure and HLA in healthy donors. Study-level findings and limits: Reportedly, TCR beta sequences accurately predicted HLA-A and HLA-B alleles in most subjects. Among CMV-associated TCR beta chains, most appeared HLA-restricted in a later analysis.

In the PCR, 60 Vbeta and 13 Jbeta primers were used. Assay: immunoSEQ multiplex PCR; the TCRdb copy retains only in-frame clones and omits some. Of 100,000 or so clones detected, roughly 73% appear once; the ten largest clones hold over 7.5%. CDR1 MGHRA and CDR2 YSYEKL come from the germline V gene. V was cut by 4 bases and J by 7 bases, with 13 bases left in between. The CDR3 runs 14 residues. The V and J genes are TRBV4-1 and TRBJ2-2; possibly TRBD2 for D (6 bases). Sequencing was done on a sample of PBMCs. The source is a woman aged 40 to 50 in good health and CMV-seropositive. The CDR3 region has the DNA TGCGCCAGCAGCCGACTAGTCTGGGTCGGGGAGCTGTTTTTT. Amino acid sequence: CASSRLVWVGELFF.